These 13 T cell receptor beta chains were sequenced from one sample in a study of CD8+ T cells in alopecia areata. Extracted RNA was reverse transcribed, and the resulting cDNA served as sequencing template. The table came from immunoSEQ multiplex PCR; TCRdb's copy has only in-frame clones and leaves some out. The table has 200,000 to 250,000 clones, 64% seen once. Treatment of the sample: oral pan-JAK inhibitor, 5-10 mg twice daily. Sequencing was performed on CD4+ T cells sorted from blood, taken at week 4, from a patient treated with tofacitinib. The source of these receptors is a human donor with alopecia areata.

The genes are TRBV4-1 and TRBJ2-1; 10 nucleotides line up with TRBD2. The CDR3 covers 16 residues. The germline V gene encodes CDR1 MGHRA and CDR2 YSYEKL. The junction had 6 bases not matched to a gene; V was cut back by 1 base and J by 6 bases. The CDR3, as DNA: TGCGCCAGCAGCCAAGGCCGGCTAGCGGGGGCCAATGAGCAGTTCTTC. Protein sequence: CASSQGRLAGANEQFF.

The chain recombines TRBV5-1 with TRBJ1-4; D might be TRBD1 (5 bases). This CDR3 contains 14 residues. Germline-derived CDR1 and CDR2 are SGHRS and YFSETQ. Trimming removed 5 bases from V and 7 bases from J, with 15 bases in between. CDR3 nucleotide sequence: TGCGCCAGCAGAGACTCGGGTAGGGGTGAAAAACTGTTTTTT. Encoded protein: CASRDSGRGEKLFF. Full variable domain (outside the CDR3, taken from reference TRBV5-1 and TRBJ1-4): KAGVTQTPRYLIKTRGQQVTLSCSPISGHRSVSWYQQTPGQGLQFLFEYFSETQRNKGNFPGRFSGRQFSNSRSEMNVSTLELGDSALYLCASRDSGRGEKLFFGSGTQLSVL.

The CDR3 loop reads CASKGQETQYF. The CDR3 bases are TGTGCCAGCAAGGGCCAAGAGACCCAGTACTTC. The V and J genes are TRBV6-5 and TRBJ2-5; D is undetermined. V lost 7 bases to trimming and J lost 1 base, with 4 bases between them. This CDR3 region has 11 residues. Germline V gene lookup returns CDR1 MNHEY and CDR2 SVGAGI.

The chain joins TRBV10-3 to TRBJ1-2; D perhaps matches TRBD1 (5 bases). The CDR3 has 14 amino acids. From germline, CDR1 is ENHRY and CDR2 SYGVKD. Trimming shortened V by 3 bases and J by 4 bases, and 12 bases separated the two germline ends. The CDR3 loop reads CAISDLRDGYGYTF. CDR3 coding DNA: TGTGCCATCAGTGACCTAAGGGACGGCTATGGCTACACCTTC.

The chain uses TRBV11-2 and TRBJ2-7; no clear D gene. The CDR3 loop spans 13 amino acids. V was clipped by 1 base and J by 12 bases, with 16 bases between them. CDR1 is SGHAT, CDR2 FQNNGV, per germline. CDR3 DNA sequence: TGTGCCAGCAGCTTAGTGGCAGGTACCGAATCGTACTTC. It translates to CASSLVAGTESYF.

The V gene is TRBV7-9, the J gene TRBJ2-1, with a weak D call TRBD1 (6 bases). Germline V lookup: CDR1 SEHNR, CDR2 FQNEAQ (reference sequence). V was pared by 5 bases and J by 15 bases, with 20 bases between. The CDR3 extends over 13 amino acids. CDR3 region: CASSPGQSPEWFF. The CDR3 coding sequence is TGTGCCAGCAGCCCTGGACAGTCTCCGGAGTGGTTCTTC.

This chain links TRBV5-1 with TRBJ2-3, with a tentative D call TRBD1 (6 bases). V was cut by 2 bases and J by 2 bases, with 9 bases left in between. Germline V gives CDR1 SGHRS, CDR2 YFSETQ. The CDR3 covers 14 residues. This CDR3 reads CASSFGQPTDTQYF. For the CDR3, the DNA is TGCGCCAGCAGCTTTGGACAGCCCACAGATACGCAGTATTTT.

For this clone: Without the conserved terminal phenylalanine or tryptophan, this CDR3 likely stems from a read error. It is unclear where the CDR3 begins or ends on the DNA, so no DNA is shown, and the CDR3 is as TCRdb lists it. The rearrangement joins TRBV27 to TRBJ2-3; the D segment call TRBD2 is taken from the table without a DNA check. Germline loops: CDR1 MNHEY, CDR2 SMNVEV (reference sequence). 9 amino acids form the CDR3, both terminal residues included. This chain's CDR3 is CASSPGTSL.

V is TRBV7-9 and J is TRBJ1-2; no reliable D call. V was cut by 2 bases and J by 14 bases, with 21 bases left in between. The CDR3 is made up of 14 amino acids. CDR1 SEHNR and CDR2 FQNEAQ come from the germline V gene (reference sequence). The CDR3 spells CASSLKPDPPAITF. In DNA form, the CDR3 reads TGTGCCAGCAGCTTAAAACCCGACCCGCCTGCCATTACCTTC.

This clone was observed once. This chain connects TRBV7-2 to TRBJ2-5; 9 positions agree with TRBD2. V was pared by 7 bases and J by 5 bases, with 14 bases of the junction left unmatched. The germline V gene encodes CDR1 SGHTA and CDR2 FQGNSA. CDR3 size: 16 residues. The CDR3 sequence is CASIPEGGGAGETQYF. The DNA of the CDR3 is TGTGCCAGCATCCCGGAAGGCGGGGGGGCCGGGGAGACCCAGTACTTC.

V is TRBV30 and J is TRBJ2-5, with TRBD2 identical over 10 bases. The CDR3 loop spans 13 amino acids. V gave up 3 bases and J gave up 2 bases; unmatched junction bases: 0. CDR1 GTSNPN and CDR2 SVGIG come from the germline V gene (reference sequence). The CDR3 here is CAWRLAGQETQYF. The CDR3 DNA follows: TGTGCCTGGAGACTAGCGGGGCAAGAGACCCAGTACTTC.

The V and J genes are TRBV2 and TRBJ1-6; a weak D match, TRBD1 (5 bases). This CDR3 is built from 14 residues. Trimming took off 5 bases at V and 10 bases at J, with 15 bases between the two ends. Germline values: CDR1 SNHLY, CDR2 FYNNEI. CDR3 DNA: TGTGCCAGCAGTTCTCAGGGAACTAGATCACCCCTCCACTTT. Amino acid sequence: CASSSQGTRSPLHF.

The chain employs TRBV4-2 and TRBJ2-2; 11 nucleotides match TRBD2. The germline V gene encodes CDR1 LGHNA and CDR2 YNFKEQ. The CDR3 loop spans 18 amino acids. Losses at the gene ends were 0 bases for V and 1 base for J; bases not matched to a gene: 4. This chain's CDR3 is CASSQEAGLAVNTGELFF. CDR3 nucleotide sequence: TGTGCCAGCAGCCAAGAGGCGGGACTAGCGGTGAACACCGGGGAGCTGTTTTTT.